This T cell receptor beta chain was captured by sequencing in a study of T cells in Graves' hyperthyroidism and ophthalmopathy. This clonotype was recorded many times. Its antigen is not known. The source material, RNA transcripts, was used to amplify TCR beta CDR3 regions. HTBI primers were the set used in a first-round RT-PCR of the TCR CDR3. Using its own MiXCR run on the multiplex PCR reads, TCRdb lists one record per CDR3 protein. This sample has approximately 400,000 distinct CDR3 sequences, with about a fifth found just once. Stable hyperthyroidism: no ophthalmopathy progression over 18 months of follow-up. Fresh 10 ml peripheral blood yielded PBMCs. The study's findings and limits: Model output signaled ophthalmopathy a median roughly 6.1 months ahead of onset.

Trimming removed 5 bases from V and 1 base from J, with 11 bases in between. The CDR3 totals 14 residues. Germline assignment: CDR1 MNHEY and CDR2 SVGAGI. The gene calls are TRBV6-5 and TRBJ1-2; no firm D call. The clonotype was recovered from a woman aged 18-29 years with Graves' hyperthyroidism. Material for sequencing was blood. The CDR3 spells CASSRSKGNYGYTF. DNA of the CDR3: TGTGCCAGCAGTCGCTCCAAGGGTAACTATGGCTACACCTTC.